This TCR beta chain was profiled in a study of OX40 agonist ivuxolimab in advanced cancers. With regard to the full study: Ivuxolimab, which targeted the costimulatory receptor OX40 (CD134), was an agonistic, fully human IgG2 monoclonal antibody. Peripheral TCRbeta sequencing was intended to test whether TCR sequence diversity was altered and clonal T-cell expansion was caused by ivuxolimab. Patients were allowed to have had prior anti-PD-1, anti-PD-L1 or anti-CTLA-4 therapy, and roughly 40% of the dose-escalation patients had previously received checkpoint inhibitors. The paper covers the monotherapy dose-escalation part of the phase I ivuxolimab trial, which included N of about 51 patients. In the dose-escalation cohort, 75% to 85% of patients were male, and the mean age was around 65 years with a range of roughly 23 to 90. Intravenous ivuxolimab was administered to patients every 2 weeks at six dose levels: 0.01, 0.1, 0.3, 1.5, 3 and 10 mg/kg. Partial responses occurred in three dose-escalation patients, of whom one had hepatocellular carcinoma and two had cutaneous melanoma. Of the 50 or so patients in dose escalation, approximately 20 had hepatocellular carcinoma, around 15 had melanoma, 9 had renal cell carcinoma and 9 had head and neck cancer.

Trimming leaves V shorter by 3 bases and J shorter by 5 bases, with the junction holding 6 bases beyond the gene matches. Via the germline V gene, CDR1 is SGHTS and CDR2 YDEGEE. The CDR3 sequence holds 14 residues, the cysteine and phenylalanine included. The retained sequence is limited to the CDR3, 42 bases, with the frame set at the first base. Genomic DNA was isolated from the sorted cells so that the TCRbeta CDR3 region could be sequenced. The immunoSEQ Assay was used for sequencing of TCRbeta CDR3 regions. Imported from immuneACCESS, the table was reduced by TCRdb to in-frame sequences with V and J called. These copies leave out some clones; in studies compared against another copy, an unresolved V gene accounts for under half, and the cause of the remainder is not known. Present in this sample are about 36,000 clones, about 70% of which were seen just once. The top ten clonotypes cover approximately 18% of the sample.

Turning to this clone: The target of this receptor is not known. The sample holds no much larger clone one base away, and base qualities are not on file.

The trial excluded patients who had a history of autoimmune disease or were on systemic immunosuppression. Peripheral blood for TCR sequencing was collected from all dose cohorts at baseline, on cycle 4 day 1, and on cycle 7 day 1. Samples came from an open-label, multicenter, first-in-human phase I dose-escalation trial of ivuxolimab. The trial enrolled adults with locally advanced or metastatic head and neck squamous cell, hepatocellular, melanoma or renal cell carcinoma. Before TCR sequencing, CD4+ T cells and CD8+ T cells were sorted from peripheral blood as separate populations. Summary of the overall study and its limitations: Low levels of normalized T-cell clonal expansion were also seen in some patients who did not respond. Clonal expansion of both CD4+ and CD8+ blood T cells was observed from baseline to week 6 at doses 0.1 to 3.0 mg/kg. After ivuxolimab, more expanded clones were found on average in CD8+ T cells than in CD4+ T cells. In the 0.1-3.0 mg/kg groups, partial responders were among the patients with the lowest normalized peripheral clonal expansion, particularly in CD8+ T cells. The antigen specificity of the clonally expanded peripheral T cells was not determined.

The sample here was CD4+ or CD8+ T cells sorted from blood, taken in a trial of the OX40 agonist ivuxolimab. This chain is built from TRBV5-8 and TRBJ2-5, with 8 central nucleotides matching TRBD1. The sequence was obtained from an adult with an advanced solid tumor such as melanoma, head and neck, liver or kidney cancer. The DNA sequence follows: TGTGCCAGCAGCTCCCAGGGGGCCCGGGAGACCCAGTACTTC. This translates into CASSSQGARETQYF.